This is a list of T cell receptor beta chains from one sample in a study of control samples from healthy donors and cancer patients. The table came from immunoSEQ multiplex PCR; TCRdb's copy has only in-frame clones and leaves some out. The sample contains some 150,000 clones, about nine tenths of which appear only once. What was sequenced was blood. The receptors originated from a man between 25 and 39 years old in good health. Both conserved end residues are part of each CDR3. The order of the fields is J gene, clone size, D gene, V gene, CDR3 DNA, CDR3 protein. The D gene is left open where the match is weak. Expanded clones get a size class; other rows say once, few or many, or leave the size out.

j_call: TRBJ1-1; clone_size: .; d_call: .; v_call: TRBV25-1; cdr3_nt: TGTGCCAGCACCGAAATGGGGGGAAGGCCCACTGAAGCTTTCTTT; cdr3_aa: CASTEMGGRPTEAFF
j_call: TRBJ2-7; clone_size: .; d_call: TRBD2; v_call: TRBV7-6; cdr3_nt: TGTGCCAGCAGCTCCGGTGCGGGGGGGTTTTCCTACGAGCAGTACTTC; cdr3_aa: CASSSGAGGFSYEQYF
j_call: TRBJ1-1; clone_size: .; d_call: .; v_call: TRBV12-3/TRBV12-4; cdr3_nt: TGTGCCAGCAACCCGGCGGGTTTCGCTGAAGCTTTCTTT; cdr3_aa: CASNPAGFAEAFF
j_call: TRBJ2-7; clone_size: .; d_call: .; v_call: TRBV4-1; cdr3_nt: TGCGCCAGCAGCCAAGATACCACCGGGCAGTACTTC; cdr3_aa: CASSQDTTGQYF
j_call: TRBJ1-2; clone_size: .; d_call: .; v_call: TRBV29-1; cdr3_nt: TGCAGCGACAAGACAGGTCCCGGCTACACCTTC; cdr3_aa: CSDKTGPGYTF
j_call: TRBJ1-5; clone_size: .; d_call: .; v_call: TRBV4-3; cdr3_nt: TGCGCCAGCAGCCAAGATGCGACTAGCAGCAATCAGCCCCAGCATTTT; cdr3_aa: CASSQDATSSNQPQHF
j_call: TRBJ2-5; clone_size: .; d_call: TRBD1; v_call: TRBV6-1; cdr3_nt: TGTGCCAGCAGTGGTATGGGACAGTGGCTCCGGGAGACCCAGTACTTC; cdr3_aa: CASSGMGQWLRETQYF
j_call: TRBJ2-7; clone_size: .; d_call: .; v_call: TRBV7-8; cdr3_nt: TGTGCCAGCAGCCCCGGGACGGCTATCTACGAGCAGTACTTC; cdr3_aa: CASSPGTAIYEQYF
j_call: TRBJ2-7; clone_size: .; d_call: TRBD2; v_call: TRBV10-2; cdr3_nt: TGCGCCAGCAGCCCGCGGGGGGCCTCCTACGAGCAGTACTTC; cdr3_aa: CASSPRGASYEQYF
j_call: TRBJ2-3; clone_size: .; d_call: .; v_call: TRBV5-6; cdr3_nt: TGTGCCAGCAGACCCTTAGTGGCAGATACGCAGTATTTT; cdr3_aa: CASRPLVADTQYF
j_call: TRBJ2-1; clone_size: once; d_call: .; v_call: TRBV11-1; cdr3_nt: TGTGCCACCCAGAATAGCGGAACCTCCTACAATGAGCAGTTCTTC; cdr3_aa: CATQNSGTSYNEQFF
j_call: TRBJ2-5; clone_size: .; d_call: .; v_call: TRBV5-5; cdr3_nt: TGTGCCAGCAGCTACTGGACAGAAGAGACCCAGTACTTC; cdr3_aa: CASSYWTEETQYF
j_call: TRBJ2-5; clone_size: .; d_call: .; v_call: TRBV7-9; cdr3_nt: TGTGCCAGCAGCGTACCACCGGGCGGAAAAGAGACCCAGTACTTC; cdr3_aa: CASSVPPGGKETQYF
j_call: TRBJ2-5; clone_size: .; d_call: .; v_call: TRBV3-1/TRBV3-2; cdr3_nt: TGTGCCAGCAGCCCCGGGGGGACCCAGTACTTC; cdr3_aa: CASSPGGTQYF
j_call: TRBJ1-5; clone_size: .; d_call: .; v_call: TRBV6-2/TRBV6-3; cdr3_nt: TGTGCCAGCAGTTACTCAATAGGCCGTTTTAGTCAGCCCCAGCATTTT; cdr3_aa: CASSYSIGRFSQPQHF
j_call: TRBJ2-2; clone_size: .; d_call: TRBD2; v_call: TRBV6-2/TRBV6-3; cdr3_nt: TGTGCCAGCAGTTACAGGCCTAGCGGGGGGCCCGGGGAGCTGTTTTTT; cdr3_aa: CASSYRPSGGPGELFF
j_call: TRBJ2-5; clone_size: .; d_call: .; v_call: TRBV2; cdr3_nt: TGTGCCAGCGGTTCAGCGGCGTATCAAGAGACCCAGTACTTC; cdr3_aa: CASGSAAYQETQYF
j_call: TRBJ2-6; clone_size: .; d_call: .; v_call: TRBV9; cdr3_nt: TGTGCCAGCAGCGACTCTGGGGCCAACGTCCTGACTTTC; cdr3_aa: CASSDSGANVLTF
j_call: TRBJ2-1; clone_size: .; d_call: .; v_call: TRBV7-2; cdr3_nt: TGTGCCAGCAGCTTAGTCCTGAGCTCCTACAATGAGCAGTTCTTC; cdr3_aa: CASSLVLSSYNEQFF
j_call: TRBJ2-1; clone_size: .; d_call: .; v_call: TRBV2; cdr3_nt: TGTGCCAGCAGTGAAGCCAAGCATGAGCAGTTCTTC; cdr3_aa: CASSEAKHEQFF
j_call: TRBJ2-3; clone_size: once; d_call: .; v_call: TRBV7-2; cdr3_nt: TGTGCCAGCAGCTTAGGCACGACAGATACGCAGTATTTT; cdr3_aa: CASSLGTTDTQYF
j_call: TRBJ1-2; clone_size: .; d_call: .; v_call: TRBV9; cdr3_nt: TGTGCCAGCAGCGTAGGCCCAGACAACTATGGCTACACCTTC; cdr3_aa: CASSVGPDNYGYTF
j_call: TRBJ1-5; clone_size: .; d_call: .; v_call: TRBV19; cdr3_nt: TGTGCCAGTAGAGACAGATATCAGCCCCAGCATTTT; cdr3_aa: CASRDRYQPQHF
j_call: TRBJ2-3; clone_size: .; d_call: .; v_call: TRBV7-8; cdr3_nt: TGTGCCAGCAGCTTAGGGACAGTCCTGAACACAGATACGCAGTATTTT; cdr3_aa: CASSLGTVLNTDTQYF
j_call: TRBJ1-1; clone_size: .; d_call: .; v_call: TRBV5-4; cdr3_nt: TGTGCCAGCAGTGAAATGTCGAACACTGAAGCTTTCTTT; cdr3_aa: CASSEMSNTEAFF
j_call: TRBJ2-5; clone_size: .; d_call: .; v_call: TRBV12-5; cdr3_nt: TGTGCTAGTGCCTCCACAGGGAAAGAGACCCAGTACTTC; cdr3_aa: CASASTGKETQYF
j_call: TRBJ1-5; clone_size: .; d_call: .; v_call: TRBV23-1; cdr3_nt: TGCGCCAGCAGTCGAAAGAAGCGGACATGTCATCAGCCCCAGCATTTT; cdr3_aa: CASSRKKRTCHQPQHF
j_call: TRBJ1-6; clone_size: .; d_call: TRBD1; v_call: TRBV6-6; cdr3_nt: TGTGCCAGCAGGTGGGACAGTGCAGGATCACCCCTCCACTTT; cdr3_aa: CASRWDSAGSPLHF
j_call: TRBJ2-7; clone_size: .; d_call: .; v_call: TRBV10-3; cdr3_nt: TGTGCCATCCACGAGGAGATTGGTAGCACCCGGGACGAGCAGTACTTC; cdr3_aa: CAIHEEIGSTRDEQYF
j_call: TRBJ1-2; clone_size: .; d_call: .; v_call: TRBV7-2; cdr3_nt: TGTGCCAGCAGCTTAGGTCGGGGCCTCTATGGCTACACCTTC; cdr3_aa: CASSLGRGLYGYTF
j_call: TRBJ2-3; clone_size: .; d_call: TRBD2; v_call: TRBV7-2; cdr3_nt: TGTGCCAGCAGCTCTAGCGGGAGCGCAGATACGCAGTATTTT; cdr3_aa: CASSSSGSADTQYF
j_call: TRBJ1-3; clone_size: .; d_call: .; v_call: TRBV5-4; cdr3_nt: TGTGCCAGCAGCCAGACTCACCCATTCTCTGGAAACACCATATATTTT; cdr3_aa: CASSQTHPFSGNTIYF
j_call: TRBJ2-2; clone_size: .; d_call: TRBD1; v_call: TRBV29-1; cdr3_nt: TGCAGCGTATTACAGGGGGGGAACACCGGGGAGCTGTTTTTT; cdr3_aa: CSVLQGGNTGELFF
j_call: TRBJ2-2; clone_size: .; d_call: .; v_call: TRBV5-1; cdr3_nt: TGCGCCAGCAGCCCCTGGGGGCATGATAGCACCGGGGAGCTGTTTTTT; cdr3_aa: CASSPWGHDSTGELFF
j_call: TRBJ1-5; clone_size: .; d_call: .; v_call: TRBV18; cdr3_nt: TGTGCCAGCTCTCAAGGTGGGGATCAGCCCCAGCATTTT; cdr3_aa: CASSQGGDQPQHF
j_call: TRBJ2-7; clone_size: .; d_call: .; v_call: TRBV25-1; cdr3_nt: TGTGCCAGCAGTCCCGGATACGAGCAGTACTTC; cdr3_aa: CASSPGYEQYF
j_call: TRBJ2-5; clone_size: once; d_call: .; v_call: TRBV5-4; cdr3_nt: TGTGCCAGCAGCTTGGAGGGGGTACGCGAGACCCAGTACTTC; cdr3_aa: CASSLEGVRETQYF